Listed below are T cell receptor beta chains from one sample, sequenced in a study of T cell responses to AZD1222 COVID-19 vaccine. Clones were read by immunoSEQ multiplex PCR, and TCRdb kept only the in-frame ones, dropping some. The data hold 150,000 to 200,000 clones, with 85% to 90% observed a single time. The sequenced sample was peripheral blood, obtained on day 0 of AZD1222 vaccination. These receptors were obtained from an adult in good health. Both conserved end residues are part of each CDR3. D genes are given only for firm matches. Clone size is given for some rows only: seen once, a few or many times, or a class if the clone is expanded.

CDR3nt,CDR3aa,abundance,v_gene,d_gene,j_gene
TGCGCCAGCAGCTTGGGGTCCAGCCTCTACGAGCAGTACTTC,CASSLGSSLYEQYF,-,TRBV5-1,-,TRBJ2-7
TGTGCCAGCAGCGCGCAGGACAGGGGTCCCCACGAGCAGTACTTC,CASSAQDRGPHEQYF,few,TRBV9,TRBD1,TRBJ2-7
TGTGCCACTTCGGTGGGAGCGGGGGAAAAACTGTTTTTT,CATSVGAGEKLFF,-,TRBV19,-,TRBJ1-4
TGTGCCAGCAGCCATAGGGCGGGGGGCCTCCAAGAGACCCAGTACTTC,CASSHRAGGLQETQYF,-,TRBV2,TRBD2,TRBJ2-5
TGTGCCATCCAGCACCCCGGCCCATACGAGCAGTACTTC,CAIQHPGPYEQYF,once,TRBV28,-,TRBJ2-7
TGTGCCAGCTCACCACCGGTGGAAGCAGGCGATACGCAGTATTTT,CASSPPVEAGDTQYF,-,TRBV18,-,TRBJ2-3
TGTGCCAGCAGCCAAGTGACAGGGTGGGATGAGCAGTTCTTC,CASSQVTGWDEQFF,-,TRBV14,TRBD1,TRBJ2-1
TGTGCCAGCAGCTTAGCGCTTCAGGGTTCTGGAAACACCATATATTTT,CASSLALQGSGNTIYF,-,TRBV7-9,-,TRBJ1-3
TGTGCCAGCAGCCATCCCGCGGGGGGGAATACAGATACGCAGTATTTT,CASSHPAGGNTDTQYF,-,TRBV7-2,TRBD2,TRBJ2-3
TGTGCCAGCAGTACCCAGGGGCTAGCGGGGGGTTACGAGCAGTACTTC,CASSTQGLAGGYEQYF,-,TRBV27,TRBD2,TRBJ2-7
TGTGCCAGCTCACCACTGGTGGGGGAAGATCAGCCCCAGCATTTT,CASSPLVGEDQPQHF,-,TRBV18,-,TRBJ1-5
TGTGCCAGCAGTGAAGGGCGGACAGGTGGAAACACCATATATTTT,CASSEGRTGGNTIYF,-,TRBV6-1,TRBD1,TRBJ1-3
TGTGCCAGCAGCTCTTTGTACGGGACAGGGGAGGACGAGCAGTACTTC,CASSSLYGTGEDEQYF,-,TRBV7-8,TRBD1,TRBJ2-7
TGTGCCAGCAGTTACTCGAGATGGAGGGGGAGTGGCTACACCTTC,CASSYSRWRGSGYTF,-,TRBV6-5,-,TRBJ1-2
TGTGCCAGCCTGGACAGTAGCTCCTACGAGCAGTACTTC,CASLDSSSYEQYF,-,TRBV10-3,-,TRBJ2-7
TGTGCCAGCAGTTCGGGACAGTTCTACGAGCAGTACTTC,CASSSGQFYEQYF,-,TRBV27,TRBD1,TRBJ2-7
TGTGCCAGCAGCCAAGCCCGGGACAGAAAAAGAACCACTGAAGCTTTCTTT,CASSQARDRKRTTEAFF,-,TRBV3-1/TRBV3-2,TRBD1,TRBJ1-1
TGTGCCAGCAGCATGACCACTGGCGAGCAGTACTTC,CASSMTTGEQYF,-,TRBV5-5,-,TRBJ2-7